The clone carrying this TCR beta chain appeared a few times. As yet, its antigen is unknown. RNA transcripts provided the source from which TCR beta CDR3 regions were amplified. A first-round RT-PCR of the TCR CDR3 used the HTBI primer set. TCRdb passed the multiplex PCR reads through MiXCR, listing each CDR3 protein once. The data hold over 500,000 distinct CDR3 sequences, with 13% to 15% observed a single time. The germline V gene encodes CDR1 LNHDA and CDR2 SQIVND (reference sequence). V lost 4 bases and J lost 0; bases outside the gene matches: 12. The CDR3 runs 20 residues. The PBMCs were taken from approximately 11 ml of fresh peripheral blood. The entry originates in a study of T cells in Graves' hyperthyroidism and ophthalmopathy. Findings of the study overall: Ophthalmopathy, which appeared later, was predicted by the model a median approximately 6 months before onset.

The chain is built from TRBV19 and TRBJ2-6, with 10 positions matching TRBD1. Sequenced sample: blood. The source of this sequence is a woman between 35 and 50 years old with Graves' hyperthyroidism. CDR3 bases: TGTGCCAGTAGTACTAGCCGCGCGGGACAGGGGTTCTCTGGGGCCAACGTCCTGACTTTC. Amino acids: CASSTSRAGQGFSGANVLTF.